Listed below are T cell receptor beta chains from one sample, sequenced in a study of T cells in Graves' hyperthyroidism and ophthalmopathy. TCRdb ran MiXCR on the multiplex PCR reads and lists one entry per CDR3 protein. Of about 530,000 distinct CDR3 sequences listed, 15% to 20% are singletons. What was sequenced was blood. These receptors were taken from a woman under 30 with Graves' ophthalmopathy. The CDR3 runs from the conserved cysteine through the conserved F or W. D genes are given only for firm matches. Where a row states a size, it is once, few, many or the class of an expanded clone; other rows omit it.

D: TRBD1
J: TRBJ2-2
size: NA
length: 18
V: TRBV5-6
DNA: TGTGCCAGCAGCTTGGTGCCGGGACAGGGGGCTAGTTCCGGGGAGCTGTTTTTT
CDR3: CASSLVPGQGASSGELFF

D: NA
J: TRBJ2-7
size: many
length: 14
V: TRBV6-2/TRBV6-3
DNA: TGTGCCAGCAGTTCCCCCTGGGTAGTAGGCGAGCAGTACTTC
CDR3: CASSSPWVVGEQYF

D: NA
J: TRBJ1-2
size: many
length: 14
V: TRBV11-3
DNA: TGTGCCAGCAGCTTTTACGGAGGGTTCCATGGCTACACCTTC
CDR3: CASSFYGGFHGYTF

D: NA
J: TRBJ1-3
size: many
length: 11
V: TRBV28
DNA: TGTGCCAGCAGTCGTATAAACACCATATATTTT
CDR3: CASSRINTIYF

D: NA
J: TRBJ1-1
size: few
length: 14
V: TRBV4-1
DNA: TGCGCCAGCAGCCCCGACCCTATGAACACTGAAGCTTTCTTT
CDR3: CASSPDPMNTEAFF

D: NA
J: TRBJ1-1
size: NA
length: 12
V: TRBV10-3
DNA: TGTGCCATCACCCGGGGGGACACTGAAGCTTTCTTT
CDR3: CAITRGDTEAFF

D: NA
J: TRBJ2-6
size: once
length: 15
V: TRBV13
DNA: TGTGCCAGCAGTGAGAGGACGGCAGGGGCCAACGTCCTGACTTTC
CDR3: CASSERTAGANVLTF

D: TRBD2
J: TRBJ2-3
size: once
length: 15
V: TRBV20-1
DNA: TGCAGTGCTGCCGGGACTAGCGGGATGTCAGATACGCAGTATTTT
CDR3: CSAAGTSGMSDTQYF

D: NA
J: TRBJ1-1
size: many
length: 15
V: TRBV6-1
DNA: TGTGCCAGCACCGAATATTCTGGGGTGAACACTGAAGCTTTCTTT
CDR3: CASTEYSGVNTEAFF

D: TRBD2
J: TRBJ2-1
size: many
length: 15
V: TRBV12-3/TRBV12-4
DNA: TGTGCCAGCAGCACTACTAGCGGGAGTATGTATGAGCAGTTCTTC
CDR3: CASSTTSGSMYEQFF

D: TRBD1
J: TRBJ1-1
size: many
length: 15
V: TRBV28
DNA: TGTGCCAGCAGTGCTGGAGGACAGGGGAACACTGAAGCTTTCTTT
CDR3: CASSAGGQGNTEAFF

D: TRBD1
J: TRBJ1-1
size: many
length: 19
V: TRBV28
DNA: TGTGCCAGCAGCCAGATCAAACGGGACAGGGGGCGTCGGATCCCTGAAGCTTTCTTT
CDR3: CASSQIKRDRGRRIPEAFF

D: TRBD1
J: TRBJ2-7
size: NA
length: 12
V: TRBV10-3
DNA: TGTGCCACGGACAGGGGGCAAAGCGAGCAGTACTTC
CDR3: CATDRGQSEQYF

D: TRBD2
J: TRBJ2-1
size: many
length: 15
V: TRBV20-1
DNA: TGCAGTGCTAGATTGCTAGCGGGAGCCTACAATGAGCAGTTCTTC
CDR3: CSARLLAGAYNEQFF

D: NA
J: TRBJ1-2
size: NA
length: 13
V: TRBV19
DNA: TGTGCCAGTAGTATTATCCCGGCAACTGGCTACACCTTC
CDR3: CASSIIPATGYTF

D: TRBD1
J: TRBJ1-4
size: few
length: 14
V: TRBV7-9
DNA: TGTGCCAGCAGGGGGGACAGTGGATATGAAAAACTGTTTTTT
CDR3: CASRGDSGYEKLFF

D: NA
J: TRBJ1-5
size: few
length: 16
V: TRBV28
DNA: TGTGCCAGCAGTTTAGCCAGCTACTATAGCAATCAGCCCCAGCATTTT
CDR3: CASSLASYYSNQPQHF

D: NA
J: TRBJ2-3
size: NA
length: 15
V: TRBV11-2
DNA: TGTGCCAGTAGTGCCCTCAAGCAAAGCACAGATACGCAGTATTTT
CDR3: CASSALKQSTDTQYF

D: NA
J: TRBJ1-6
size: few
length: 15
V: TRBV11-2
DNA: TGTGCCAGCACCTTATACAGCTCCTATAATTCACCCCTCCACTTT
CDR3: CASTLYSSYNSPLHF

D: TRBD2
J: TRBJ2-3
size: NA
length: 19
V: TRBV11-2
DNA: TGTGCCAGCAGCCAAGAAAGGACTAGCGGGGGGGCTAGCACAGATACGCAGTATTTT
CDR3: CASSQERTSGGASTDTQYF

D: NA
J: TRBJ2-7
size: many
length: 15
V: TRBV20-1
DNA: TGCAGTGCGCACCCACTAGTGCTGAGCTCCTACGAGCAGTACTTC
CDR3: CSAHPLVLSSYEQYF

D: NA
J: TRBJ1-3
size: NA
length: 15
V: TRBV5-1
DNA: TGCGCCAGCAGCCCGGACCGCACCTCTGGAAACACCATATATTTT
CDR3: CASSPDRTSGNTIYF

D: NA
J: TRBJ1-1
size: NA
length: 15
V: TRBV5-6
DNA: TGTGCCAGCAGCTTGTTCTACAGGGAGAACACTGAAGCTTTCTTT
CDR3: CASSLFYRENTEAFF

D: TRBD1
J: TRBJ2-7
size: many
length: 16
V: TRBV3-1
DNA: TGTGCCAGCAGCCAAGAGTTCCGGACAGGGAACTACGAGCAGTACTTC
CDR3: CASSQEFRTGNYEQYF

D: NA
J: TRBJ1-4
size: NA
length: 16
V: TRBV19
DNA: TGTGCCAGTAGTACCTACAGGGACGGTACTAATGAAAAACTGTTTTTT
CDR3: CASSTYRDGTNEKLFF

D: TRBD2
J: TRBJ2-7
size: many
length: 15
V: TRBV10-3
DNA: TGTGCCATCAGTGGGGGGGCCGCGGGAGGCGACGAGCAGTACTTC
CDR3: CAISGGAAGGDEQYF

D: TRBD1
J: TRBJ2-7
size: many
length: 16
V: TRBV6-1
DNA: TGTGCCAGCAGTTACCGCTATTCGGGACAGTACTACGAGCAGTACTTC
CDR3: CASSYRYSGQYYEQYF

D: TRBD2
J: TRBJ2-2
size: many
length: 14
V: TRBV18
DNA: TGTGCCAGCTCAGCGGGAGGACGGACCGGGGAGCTGTTTTTT
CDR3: CASSAGGRTGELFF